These T cell receptor beta chains were read from a single sample in a study of STAT5B mutations in CD4+ large granular lymphocyte leukemia. The protocol was immunoSEQ multiplex PCR, while the TCRdb copy is restricted to in-frame clones and leaves out a portion. This sample carries 30,000 to 35,000 clones, 81% of them seen once, and the ten largest clones take approximately 4%. Material for sequencing was CD4+ T cells from blood buffy coats. The receptor set was obtained from a human donor in good health. Each CDR3 is given with its conserved first and last residue. The order of the fields is clone size, J gene, V gene, D gene, CDR3 DNA, CDR3 protein. A D gene is named only where the DNA matches it firmly. Clone size appears in some rows only: once, few, many, or a class for an expanded clone.

clone_size: NA; j_call: TRBJ1-3; v_call: TRBV10-3; d_call: NA; cdr3_nt: TGTGCCATCAGCGATTCAAAGAGCTCTGGAAACACCATATATTTT; cdr3_aa: CAISDSKSSGNTIYF
clone_size: NA; j_call: TRBJ2-7; v_call: TRBV2; d_call: TRBD1; cdr3_nt: TGTGCCAGCAGTGAGACCGACAGGGGGCCTAAGCAGTACTTC; cdr3_aa: CASSETDRGPKQYF
clone_size: few; j_call: TRBJ2-2; v_call: TRBV5-1; d_call: NA; cdr3_nt: TGCGCCAGCAGCTGGGAACCTAGCGGGGAGCTGTTTTTT; cdr3_aa: CASSWEPSGELFF
clone_size: few; j_call: TRBJ1-4; v_call: TRBV30; d_call: NA; cdr3_nt: TGTGCCTGGAGTCGTCTGGGCCCCAATGGAAAACTGTTTTTT; cdr3_aa: CAWSRLGPNGKLFF
clone_size: NA; j_call: TRBJ2-2; v_call: TRBV5-1; d_call: NA; cdr3_nt: TGCGCCAGCAGCTTGGGTCGGGAGTGGTACACCGGGGAGCTGTTTTTT; cdr3_aa: CASSLGREWYTGELFF
clone_size: NA; j_call: TRBJ1-1; v_call: TRBV11-1; d_call: TRBD1; cdr3_nt: TGTGCCAGCAGGGGACAGGGGTCCCTCACTGAAGCTTTCTTT; cdr3_aa: CASRGQGSLTEAFF
clone_size: NA; j_call: TRBJ2-5; v_call: TRBV5-1; d_call: NA; cdr3_nt: TGCGCCAGCAGCTCCCGGGGAGAGGGGACCCAGTACTTC; cdr3_aa: CASSSRGEGTQYF
clone_size: NA; j_call: TRBJ1-2; v_call: TRBV28; d_call: TRBD1; cdr3_nt: TGTGCCAGCAGTTTAAAGGGGGCGATGGGGGGCTACACCTTC; cdr3_aa: CASSLKGAMGGYTF
clone_size: NA; j_call: TRBJ1-5; v_call: TRBV28; d_call: TRBD1; cdr3_nt: TGTGCCAGCAGCCTAAGAGACAGGGGCTATGTTTGGAATCAGCCCCAGCATTTT; cdr3_aa: CASSLRDRGYVWNQPQHF
clone_size: once; j_call: TRBJ2-1; v_call: TRBV11-2; d_call: TRBD2; cdr3_nt: TGTGCCAGCAGCTATCGCTCGGCTAGCGGTATTTCGAATGAGCAGTTCTTC; cdr3_aa: CASSYRSASGISNEQFF
clone_size: NA; j_call: TRBJ2-7; v_call: TRBV28; d_call: NA; cdr3_nt: TGTGCCAGCAGTAAGGAAGGACAGACCCGCTCCTACGAGCAGTACTTC; cdr3_aa: CASSKEGQTRSYEQYF
clone_size: NA; j_call: TRBJ2-7; v_call: TRBV4-3; d_call: NA; cdr3_nt: TGCGCCAGCAGCCAAGATTCGGGCGCTCCCTACGAGCAGTACTTC; cdr3_aa: CASSQDSGAPYEQYF
clone_size: few; j_call: TRBJ1-2; v_call: TRBV19; d_call: NA; cdr3_nt: TGTGCCAGTAACCAACGAACTTTTGGCGGATCTAACTATGGCTACACCTTC; cdr3_aa: CASNQRTFGGSNYGYTF
clone_size: NA; j_call: TRBJ1-1; v_call: TRBV19; d_call: NA; cdr3_nt: TGTGCCAGTAGTCATCAGGGGAGCGACACTGAAGCTTTCTTT; cdr3_aa: CASSHQGSDTEAFF
clone_size: once; j_call: TRBJ2-1; v_call: TRBV4-2; d_call: TRBD2; cdr3_nt: TGTGCCAGCAGCCAAGGACTAGCGTTGAATGAGCAGTTCTTC; cdr3_aa: CASSQGLALNEQFF
clone_size: NA; j_call: TRBJ2-5; v_call: TRBV7-9; d_call: TRBD2; cdr3_nt: TGTGCCAGCAGCTTAGATCTGGGGCTAGCGGCGGAGACCCAGTACTTC; cdr3_aa: CASSLDLGLAAETQYF
clone_size: NA; j_call: TRBJ1-1; v_call: TRBV28; d_call: NA; cdr3_nt: TGTGCCAGCAGTACAGGAACGTTTGAAGCTTTCTTT; cdr3_aa: CASSTGTFEAFF
clone_size: NA; j_call: TRBJ2-3; v_call: TRBV6-5; d_call: NA; cdr3_nt: TGTGCCAGCAGCCCTAGCACCCGCACAGATACGCAGTATTTT; cdr3_aa: CASSPSTRTDTQYF
clone_size: NA; j_call: TRBJ2-5; v_call: TRBV18; d_call: NA; cdr3_nt: TGTGCCAGCTCGCCGCCAGGGAGAGGGCAAGAGACCCAGTACTTC; cdr3_aa: CASSPPGRGQETQYF
clone_size: NA; j_call: TRBJ1-5; v_call: TRBV19; d_call: NA; cdr3_nt: TGTGCCAGCAGTATGGGCAATCAGCCCCAGCATTTT; cdr3_aa: CASSMGNQPQHF
clone_size: NA; j_call: TRBJ2-3; v_call: TRBV6-1; d_call: NA; cdr3_nt: TGTGCCAGCAGACTAGCTGGGGCAGATACGCAGTATTTT; cdr3_aa: CASRLAGADTQYF
clone_size: NA; j_call: TRBJ1-5; v_call: TRBV18; d_call: NA; cdr3_nt: TGTGCCAGCTCATCGGGAACAGGGTCACTTCAGCCCCAGCATTTT; cdr3_aa: CASSSGTGSLQPQHF
clone_size: NA; j_call: TRBJ2-6; v_call: TRBV5-1; d_call: NA; cdr3_nt: TGCGCCAGCAGCTTGGTCGGGGGGCTCAGCGTCCTGACTTTC; cdr3_aa: CASSLVGGLSVLTF
clone_size: NA; j_call: TRBJ2-1; v_call: TRBV7-6; d_call: TRBD2; cdr3_nt: TGTGCCAGCAGCTTAGCGGGCGGTGCGGGGGTGAATGAGCAGTTCTTC; cdr3_aa: CASSLAGGAGVNEQFF
clone_size: once; j_call: TRBJ2-3; v_call: TRBV10-2; d_call: NA; cdr3_nt: TGCGCCAGTTCAAATACGCAGTATTTT; cdr3_aa: CASSNTQYF
clone_size: NA; j_call: TRBJ2-1; v_call: TRBV10-3; d_call: NA; cdr3_nt: TGTGCCATCAGTGAGTCGAGGTGGATCTTC; cdr3_aa: CAISESRWIF
clone_size: once; j_call: TRBJ1-1; v_call: TRBV6-1; d_call: NA; cdr3_nt: TGTGGCCTACATCAGCCGGGGAAGACTGAAGCTTTCTTT; cdr3_aa: CGLHQPGKTEAFF
clone_size: NA; j_call: TRBJ1-5; v_call: TRBV28; d_call: NA; cdr3_nt: TGTGCCAGCAGTCAAAAGGGGAGGGATCAGCCCCAGCATTTT; cdr3_aa: CASSQKGRDQPQHF
clone_size: NA; j_call: TRBJ2-3; v_call: TRBV7-2; d_call: NA; cdr3_nt: TGTGCCAGCAGCTCAGCGGATACGCAGTATTTT; cdr3_aa: CASSSADTQYF
clone_size: NA; j_call: TRBJ2-5; v_call: TRBV2; d_call: NA; cdr3_nt: TGTGCCAGCTCATTCTTGGGCGGGGGCTCTGACTTC; cdr3_aa: CASSFLGGGSDF
clone_size: NA; j_call: TRBJ2-7; v_call: TRBV11-2; d_call: TRBD1; cdr3_nt: TGTGCCAGCAGCAACCGGGACAGGGCCTCCTACGAGCAGTACTTC; cdr3_aa: CASSNRDRASYEQYF
clone_size: NA; j_call: TRBJ1-5; v_call: TRBV10-3; d_call: NA; cdr3_nt: TGTGCCACCACTCAGTCCGTGGTAGGCAATCAGCCCCAGCATTTT; cdr3_aa: CATTQSVVGNQPQHF
clone_size: NA; j_call: TRBJ1-5; v_call: TRBV28; d_call: NA; cdr3_nt: TGTGCCAGCAGTTTACGTATCGGCAATCAGCCCCAGCATTTT; cdr3_aa: CASSLRIGNQPQHF
clone_size: NA; j_call: TRBJ1-4; v_call: TRBV6-5; d_call: NA; cdr3_nt: TGTGCCAGCAGTTACTCGATGGGGGGGCTCCCTGAAAAACTGTTTTTT; cdr3_aa: CASSYSMGGLPEKLFF
clone_size: NA; j_call: TRBJ2-1; v_call: TRBV5-1; d_call: TRBD2; cdr3_nt: TGCGCCAGCAGCTTGGATCTAGCGGAAGATGAGCAGTTCTTC; cdr3_aa: CASSLDLAEDEQFF
clone_size: NA; j_call: TRBJ1-4; v_call: TRBV28; d_call: NA; cdr3_nt: TGTGCCAGCAGTGTAAACCCGGGACGAGGACCCGAAAAACTGTTTTTT; cdr3_aa: CASSVNPGRGPEKLFF
clone_size: few; j_call: TRBJ1-4; v_call: TRBV4-3; d_call: NA; cdr3_nt: TGCGCCAGCAGCCAGGGAAGGGAAAAACTGTTTTTT; cdr3_aa: CASSQGREKLFF
clone_size: NA; j_call: TRBJ2-3; v_call: TRBV12-5; d_call: TRBD2; cdr3_nt: TGTGCTAGCAGGACTAGCGGGGGAGATACGCAGTATTTT; cdr3_aa: CASRTSGGDTQYF
clone_size: once; j_call: TRBJ1-2; v_call: TRBV5-1; d_call: TRBD1; cdr3_nt: TGCGCCAGCAGCTTGGCCGAGGGGGCCCACTATGGCTACACCTTC; cdr3_aa: CASSLAEGAHYGYTF
clone_size: NA; j_call: TRBJ2-3; v_call: TRBV7-9; d_call: NA; cdr3_nt: TGTGCCAGCAGCTTAGGGGGGGAGGCAGATACGCAGTATTTT; cdr3_aa: CASSLGGEADTQYF
clone_size: NA; j_call: TRBJ2-5; v_call: TRBV7-3; d_call: NA; cdr3_nt: TGTGCCAGCAGCTTAGGGGGCAGGGAGACCCAGTACTTC; cdr3_aa: CASSLGGRETQYF
clone_size: NA; j_call: TRBJ2-1; v_call: TRBV2; d_call: NA; cdr3_nt: TGTGCCAGCAGCTCAGGCGCCTCCTACAATGAGCAGTTCTTC; cdr3_aa: CASSSGASYNEQFF
clone_size: NA; j_call: TRBJ1-1; v_call: TRBV6-6; d_call: TRBD1; cdr3_nt: TGTGCCAGCGGGTCCTCCAGGGGGCAAACTGAAGCTTTCTTT; cdr3_aa: CASGSSRGQTEAFF
clone_size: NA; j_call: TRBJ2-1; v_call: TRBV18; d_call: NA; cdr3_nt: TGTGCCAGCTCACCACAAGGTTTCAATGAGCAGTTCTTC; cdr3_aa: CASSPQGFNEQFF
clone_size: few; j_call: TRBJ2-1; v_call: TRBV2; d_call: NA; cdr3_nt: TGTGCCAGCCGAACCCTGATAAACAATGAGCAGTTCTTC; cdr3_aa: CASRTLINNEQFF
clone_size: NA; j_call: TRBJ1-1; v_call: TRBV20-1; d_call: TRBD1; cdr3_nt: TGCAGTACCAGACAGGGAATATGGGCTTTCTTT; cdr3_aa: CSTRQGIWAFF
clone_size: NA; j_call: TRBJ2-5; v_call: TRBV7-9; d_call: NA; cdr3_nt: TGTGCCAGCAGCTTAGCCCCATGGCGGAGAGCCGAGACCCAGTACTTC; cdr3_aa: CASSLAPWRRAETQYF
clone_size: NA; j_call: TRBJ2-4; v_call: TRBV2; d_call: NA; cdr3_nt: TGTGCCAGCAGTGATGGGCAGGGGCAGAACATTCAGTACTTC; cdr3_aa: CASSDGQGQNIQYF
clone_size: NA; j_call: TRBJ2-7; v_call: TRBV13; d_call: NA; cdr3_nt: TGTGCCAGCAGCTTGCGGTCTTCCTACGAGCAGTACTTC; cdr3_aa: CASSLRSSYEQYF
clone_size: NA; j_call: TRBJ1-4; v_call: TRBV7-8; d_call: NA; cdr3_nt: TGTGCCAGCAGCTCGGGACTGTATAATGAAAAACTGTTTTTT; cdr3_aa: CASSSGLYNEKLFF
clone_size: NA; j_call: TRBJ2-7; v_call: TRBV4-3; d_call: NA; cdr3_nt: TGCGCCAGCAGCCAAGATATCAACTCCTACGAGCAGTACTTC; cdr3_aa: CASSQDINSYEQYF